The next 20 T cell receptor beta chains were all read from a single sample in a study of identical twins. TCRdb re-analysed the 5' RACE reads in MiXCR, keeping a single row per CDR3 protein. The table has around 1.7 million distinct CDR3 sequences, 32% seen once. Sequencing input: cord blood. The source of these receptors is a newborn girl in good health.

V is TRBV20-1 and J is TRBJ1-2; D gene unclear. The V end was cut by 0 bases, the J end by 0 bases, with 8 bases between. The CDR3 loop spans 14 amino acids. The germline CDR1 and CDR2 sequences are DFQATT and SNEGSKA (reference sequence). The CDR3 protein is CSARDRLTNYGYTF. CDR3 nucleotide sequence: TGCAGTGCTAGAGACAGACTCACTAACTATGGCTACACCTTC.

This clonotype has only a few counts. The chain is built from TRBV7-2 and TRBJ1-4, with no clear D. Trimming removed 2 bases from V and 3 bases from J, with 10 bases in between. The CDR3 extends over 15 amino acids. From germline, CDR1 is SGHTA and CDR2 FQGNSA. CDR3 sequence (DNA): TGTGCCAGCAGCTTAACGAGGAGGGCTAATGAAAAACTGTTTTTT. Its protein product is CASSLTRRANEKLFF.

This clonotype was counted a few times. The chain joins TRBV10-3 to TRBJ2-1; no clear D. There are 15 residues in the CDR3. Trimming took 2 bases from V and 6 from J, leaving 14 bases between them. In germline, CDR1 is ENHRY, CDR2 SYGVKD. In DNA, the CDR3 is TGTGCCATCAGTGAGATTTCCAGCTTCTCCAATGAGCAGTTCTTC. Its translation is CAISEISSFSNEQFF.

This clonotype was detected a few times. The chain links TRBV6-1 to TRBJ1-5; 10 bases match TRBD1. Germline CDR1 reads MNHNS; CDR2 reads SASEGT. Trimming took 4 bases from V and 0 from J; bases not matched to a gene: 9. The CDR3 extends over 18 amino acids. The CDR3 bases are TGTGCCAGCAGTGCTTGGGGGGGACAGGGGTATAGCAATCAGCCCCAGCATTTT. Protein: CASSAWGGQGYSNQPQHF.

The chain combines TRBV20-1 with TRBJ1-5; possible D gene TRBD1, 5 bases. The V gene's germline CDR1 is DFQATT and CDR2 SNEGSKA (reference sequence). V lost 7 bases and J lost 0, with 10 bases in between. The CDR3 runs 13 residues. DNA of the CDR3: TGCAGTGGGTCAGGGCATAGCAATCAGCCCCAGCATTTT. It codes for CSGSGHSNQPQHF.

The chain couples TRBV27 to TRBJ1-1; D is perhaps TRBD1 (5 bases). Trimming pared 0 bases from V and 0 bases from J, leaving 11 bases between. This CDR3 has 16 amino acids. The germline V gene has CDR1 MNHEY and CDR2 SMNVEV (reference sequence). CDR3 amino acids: CASSLSVGDMNTEAFF. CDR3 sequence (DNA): TGTGCCAGCAGTTTATCTGTAGGGGATATGAACACTGAAGCTTTCTTT.

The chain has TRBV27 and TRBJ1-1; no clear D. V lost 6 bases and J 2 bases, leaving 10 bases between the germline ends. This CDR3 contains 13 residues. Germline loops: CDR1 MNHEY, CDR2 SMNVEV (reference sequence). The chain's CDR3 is CASSKTLNTEAFF. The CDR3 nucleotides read TGTGCCAGCAGCAAGACTCTCAACACTGAAGCTTTCTTT.

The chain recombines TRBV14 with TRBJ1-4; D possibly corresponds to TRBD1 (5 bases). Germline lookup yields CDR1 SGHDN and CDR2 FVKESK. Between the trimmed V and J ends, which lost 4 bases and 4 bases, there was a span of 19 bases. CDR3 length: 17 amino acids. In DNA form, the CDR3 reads TGTGCCAGCAGCCCTCCTTACGGCCCCAGGGTTAATGAAAAACTGTTTTTT. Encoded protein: CASSPPYGPRVNEKLFF.

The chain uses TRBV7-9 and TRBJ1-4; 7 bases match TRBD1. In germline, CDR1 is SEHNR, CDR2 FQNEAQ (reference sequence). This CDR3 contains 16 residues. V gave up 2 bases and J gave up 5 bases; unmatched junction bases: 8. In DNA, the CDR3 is TGTGCCAGCAGCTTACGGGGGACAGCCAGAAATGAAAAACTGTTTTTT. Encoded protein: CASSLRGTARNEKLFF. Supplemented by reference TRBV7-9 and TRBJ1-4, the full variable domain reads DTGVSQNPRHKITKRGQNVTFRCDPISEHNRLYWYRQTLGQGPEFLTYFQNEAQLEKSRLLSDRFSAERPKGSFSTLEIQRTEQGDSAMYLCASSLRGTARNEKLFFGSGTQLSVL.

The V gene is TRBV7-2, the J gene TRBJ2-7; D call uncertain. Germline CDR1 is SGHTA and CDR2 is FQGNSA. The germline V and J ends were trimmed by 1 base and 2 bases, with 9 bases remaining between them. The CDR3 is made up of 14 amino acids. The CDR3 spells CASSLDRPAYEQYF. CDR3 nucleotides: TGTGCCAGCAGCTTAGACCGACCGGCCTACGAGCAGTACTTC.

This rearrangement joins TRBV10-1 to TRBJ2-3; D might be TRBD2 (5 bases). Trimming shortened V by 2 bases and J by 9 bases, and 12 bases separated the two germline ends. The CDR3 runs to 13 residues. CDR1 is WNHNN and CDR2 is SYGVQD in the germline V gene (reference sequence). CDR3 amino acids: CASSEGPGLTQYF. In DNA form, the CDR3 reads TGCGCCAGCAGTGAGGGTCCGGGATTAACGCAGTATTTT.

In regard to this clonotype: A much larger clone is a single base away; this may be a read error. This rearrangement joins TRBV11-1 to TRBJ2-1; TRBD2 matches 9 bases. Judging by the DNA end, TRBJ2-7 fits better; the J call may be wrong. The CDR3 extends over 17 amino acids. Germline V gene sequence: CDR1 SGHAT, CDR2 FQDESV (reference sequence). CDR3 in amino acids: CASSLMQLTSGYNEQYF. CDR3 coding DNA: TGTGCCAGCAGCTTGATGCAATTGACTAGCGGCTACAATGAGCAGTACTTC.

CDR3: CASSLRGLFEKLFF. CDR3 nucleotides: TGTGCCAGCAGTTTGAGAGGGTTATTCGAAAAACTGTTTTTT. The rearrangement uses TRBV12-3 or TRBV12-4 and TRBJ1-4; no clear D. The V gene lost 3 bases and the J gene lost 8 bases, with 13 bases spanning the gap. The CDR3 has 14 residues.

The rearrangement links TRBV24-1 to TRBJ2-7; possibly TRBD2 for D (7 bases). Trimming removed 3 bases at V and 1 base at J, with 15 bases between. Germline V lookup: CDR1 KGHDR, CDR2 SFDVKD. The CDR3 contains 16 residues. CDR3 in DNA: TGTGCCACCAGTGATAATTCCGGGGGGCTTTCCTACGAGCAGTACTTC. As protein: CATSDNSGGLSYEQYF.

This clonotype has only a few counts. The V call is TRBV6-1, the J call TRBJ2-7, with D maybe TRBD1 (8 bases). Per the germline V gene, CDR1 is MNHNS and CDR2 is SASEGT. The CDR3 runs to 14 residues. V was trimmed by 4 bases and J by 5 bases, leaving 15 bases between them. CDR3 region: CASSARTGRDEQYF. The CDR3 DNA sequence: TGTGCCAGCAGTGCGCGGACAGGGAGGGACGAGCAGTACTTC.

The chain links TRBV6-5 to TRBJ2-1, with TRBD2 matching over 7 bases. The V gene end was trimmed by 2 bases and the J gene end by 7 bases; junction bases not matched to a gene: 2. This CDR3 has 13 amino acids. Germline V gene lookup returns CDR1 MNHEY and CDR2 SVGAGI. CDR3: CASSYAGVNEQFF. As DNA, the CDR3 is TGTGCCAGCAGTTACGCGGGAGTTAATGAGCAGTTCTTC.

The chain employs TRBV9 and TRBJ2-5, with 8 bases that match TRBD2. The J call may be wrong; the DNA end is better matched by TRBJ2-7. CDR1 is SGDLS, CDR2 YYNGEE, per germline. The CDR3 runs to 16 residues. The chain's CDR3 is CASSAGGASGFYEQYF. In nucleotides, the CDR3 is TGTGCCAGCAGCGCCGGTGGGGCTAGCGGGTTCTACGAGCAGTACTTC.

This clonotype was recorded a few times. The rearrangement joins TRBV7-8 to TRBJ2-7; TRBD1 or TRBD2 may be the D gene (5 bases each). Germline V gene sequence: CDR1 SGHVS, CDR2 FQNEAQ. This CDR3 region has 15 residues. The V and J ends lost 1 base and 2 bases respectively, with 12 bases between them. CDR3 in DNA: TGTGCCAGCAGCTTAGGGGGGATCGATCCCTACGAGCAGTACTTC. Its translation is CASSLGGIDPYEQYF.

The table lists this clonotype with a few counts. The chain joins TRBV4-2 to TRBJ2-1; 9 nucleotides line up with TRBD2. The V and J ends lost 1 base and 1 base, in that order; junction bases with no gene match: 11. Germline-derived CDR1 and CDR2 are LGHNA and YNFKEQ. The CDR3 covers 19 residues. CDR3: CASSQAPLIAGESYNEQFF. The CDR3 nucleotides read TGTGCCAGCAGCCAAGCCCCGTTGATAGCGGGGGAATCCTACAATGAGCAGTTCTTC.

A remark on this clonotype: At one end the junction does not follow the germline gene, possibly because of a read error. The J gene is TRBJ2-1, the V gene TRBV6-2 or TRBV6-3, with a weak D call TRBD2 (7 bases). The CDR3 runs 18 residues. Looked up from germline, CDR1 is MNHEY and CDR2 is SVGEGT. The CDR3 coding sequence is TGTGCCGGCAGTTACCTAGGGGGGGCCGACGGACCCTACAATGAGCAGTTCTTC. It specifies CAGSYLGGADGPYNEQFF.